One sample yielded the 18 T cell receptor beta chains listed below, sequenced in a study of vaccination and CD4 T cells after COVID-19. Their antigens remain unidentified. The Oncomine TCR Beta short-read assay sequenced DNA from cultured CD4+ T cells. TCRdb itself ran the PCR reads through MiXCR, one entry per CDR3 protein. Of 18,000 or so distinct CDR3 sequences listed, over 40% are singletons. Treatment indicated: roughly 11-day PBMC culture with coronavirus spike peptide pools or control peptides (ViraFEST assay). The sequenced sample consisted of CD4+ T cells from blood, cultured in vitro. These receptors all come from a human donor who had recovered from COVID-19.

This clonotype turned up a few times. The chain joins TRBV11-2 to TRBJ1-6; possibly TRBD1 for D (6 bases). The CDR3 is 12 amino acids. V shed 5 bases and J shed 15 bases, with 14 bases lying between them. Germline V gene lookup returns CDR1 SGHAT and CDR2 FQNNGV. This CDR3 reads CASSPETGHLHF. In DNA form, the CDR3 reads TGTGCCAGCAGCCCTGAGACAGGTCACCTCCACTTT.

The rearrangement links TRBV28 to TRBJ2-7; weak D call: TRBD1 (6 bases). Trimming stripped 2 bases from V and 4 bases from J, with 15 bases between. CDR3 length equals 15 residues. Per germline, CDR1 MDHEN and CDR2 SYDVKM. The CDR3 loop reads CASSLGVQGTYEQYF. CDR3 DNA: TGTGCCAGCAGTTTAGGGGTACAGGGCACATACGAGCAGTACTTC. Together with reference TRBV28 and TRBJ2-7, the CDR3 gives the full variable domain: DVKVTQSSRYLVKRTGEKVFLECVQDMDHENMFWYRQDPGLGLRLIYFSYDVKMKEKGDIPEGYSVSREKKERFSLILESASTNQTSMYLCASSLGVQGTYEQYFGPGTRLTVT.

This clonotype was picked up a small number of times. The chain is built from TRBV9 and TRBJ1-2; maybe TRBD1 (5 bases). V was clipped by 0 bases and J by 4 bases, with 10 bases between them. The germline V gene has CDR1 SGDLS and CDR2 YYNGEE. This CDR3 is built from 14 residues. The CDR3 spells CASSVGDGFYGYTF. The CDR3 bases are TGTGCCAGCAGCGTAGGGGACGGATTCTATGGCTACACCTTC. The full variable domain, in which reference TRBV9 and TRBJ1-2 provide the parts outside the CDR3, is DSGVTQTPKHLITATGQRVTLRCSPRSGDLSVYWYQQSLDQGLQFLIQYYNGEERAKGNILERFSAQQFPDLHSELNLSSLELGDSALYFCASSVGDGFYGYTFGSGTRLTVV.

This clonotype was seen more than once but under ten times. This chain joins TRBV2 and TRBJ2-2; 8 nucleotides agree with TRBD1. CDR3 length: 15 residues. Germline CDR1 reads SNHLY; CDR2 reads FYNNEI. Trimming took 5 bases from V and 6 from J; bases not matched to a gene: 8. The CDR3 region is CASSRQGPGAGELFF. As DNA, the CDR3 is TGTGCCAGCAGTAGACAGGGGCCGGGGGCCGGGGAGCTGTTTTTT.

The chain has TRBV20-1 and TRBJ2-3; 7 positions agree with TRBD2. Per germline, CDR1 DFQATT and CDR2 SNEGSKA (reference sequence). The CDR3 consists of 13 residues. The CDR3: CSVPGTMGDTQYF. In DNA form, the CDR3 reads TGCAGCGTCCCGGGGACTATGGGAGATACGCAGTATTTT.

The chain is built from TRBV6-1 and TRBJ2-7, with 13 bases identical to TRBD2. The CDR3 consists of 15 residues. Germline V gene lookup returns CDR1 MNHNS and CDR2 SASEGT. V dropped 6 bases and J dropped 4; count of bases not matched to a gene: 6. The CDR3 bases are TGTGCCAGCAGACGCCGGACTAGCGGGGGATACGAGCAGTACTTC. Its protein product is CASRRRTSGGYEQYF.

This clonotype showed up just a few times. The chain couples TRBV20-1 to TRBJ2-3, with D perhaps TRBD2 (6 bases). Per germline, CDR1 DFQATT and CDR2 SNEGSKA (reference sequence). The CDR3 runs to 15 residues. Trimming pared 1 base from V and 2 bases from J, leaving 13 bases between. CDR3 DNA sequence: TGCAGTGCTAGAGGAACTAGCTCTGCCACAGATACGCAGTATTTT. Residues: CSARGTSSATDTQYF.

The V and J genes are TRBV6-2 or TRBV6-3 and TRBJ1-5; D possibly corresponds to TRBD1 (5 bases). Germline CDR1 reads MNHEY; CDR2 reads SVGEGT. The CDR3 consists of 14 residues. Trimming took 5 bases from V and 8 from J, leaving 16 bases between them. The CDR3: CASSQRTSGKPQHF. The CDR3, as DNA: TGTGCCAGCAGTCAAAGAACCTCAGGGAAGCCCCAGCATTTT.

The chain joins TRBV7-9 to TRBJ1-1; 10 nucleotides agree with TRBD1. The CDR3 is 15 residues long. Trimming removed 5 bases from V and 0 bases from J; junction bases left unmatched: 3. Germline lookup yields CDR1 SEHNR and CDR2 FQNEAQ (reference sequence). The CDR3 nucleotides are TGTGCCAGCAGCCCTGACAGGGGGCTGAACACTGAAGCTTTCTTT. Residues: CASSPDRGLNTEAFF.

J is TRBJ1-2 and V is TRBV20-1; possibly TRBD1 for D (6 bases). The V end lost 5 bases, the J end lost 0 bases, and 10 bases lay between the germline ends. The CDR3 is 13 residues long. CDR1 and CDR2 from the germline V gene are DFQATT and SNEGSKA (reference sequence). This CDR3 reads CSALDRANYGYTF. The CDR3 DNA reads as TGCAGTGCTTTGGACAGAGCTAACTATGGCTACACCTTC.

This chain connects TRBV27 to TRBJ2-7; tentatively, D is TRBD2 (5 bases). V was trimmed by 6 bases and J by 7 bases, leaving 10 bases between them. Per germline, CDR1 MNHEY and CDR2 SMNVEV (reference sequence). CDR3 size: 11 residues. CDR3 in amino acids: CASRTSGEQYF. In nucleotides, the CDR3 is TGTGCCAGCAGGACCTCGGGGGAGCAGTACTTC.

The rearrangement uses TRBV30 and TRBJ1-5; 8 nucleotides align to TRBD1. Germline CDR1 GTSNPN, CDR2 SVGIG (reference sequence). The trim removed 0 bases at V and 1 base at J, leaving 2 bases unmatched. The CDR3 is 15 residues long. The CDR3 DNA sequence: TGTGCCTGGAGTGTTTCAGGGGGCAGCAATCAGCCCCAGCATTTT. Protein: CAWSVSGGSNQPQHF.

The V call is TRBV10-2, the J call TRBJ1-6; D not certain. The CDR3 length is 14 residues. With 6 bases removed from V and 0 bases from J, the gap between germline ends came to 6 bases. CDR1 and CDR2 (germline): WSHSY, SAAADI. The CDR3 protein is CASSGNSYNSPLHF. As DNA, the CDR3 is TGCGCCAGCAGCGGCAACTCCTATAATTCACCCCTCCACTTT.

J is TRBJ1-4 and V is TRBV2; weak D call: TRBD1 (6 bases). With 5 bases removed from V and 3 bases from J, the gap between germline ends came to 13 bases. Germline V gives CDR1 SNHLY, CDR2 FYNNEI. This CDR3 is built from 15 residues. As DNA, the CDR3 is TGTGCCAGCAGTCAACAGGGCTTGGCTAATGAAAAACTGTTTTTT. It codes for CASSQQGLANEKLFF.

The chain employs TRBV11-2 and TRBJ2-1; the D call may be TRBD1 or TRBD2 (5 bases each). V gave up 4 bases and J gave up 9 bases, with 19 bases separating them. Germline CDR1 reads SGHAT; CDR2 reads FQNNGV. CDR3 length: 15 amino acids. The CDR3 DNA reads TGTGCCAGCAGCTCCCCATTCCGGGGCTTCGGTGAGCAGTTCTTC. Amino acids: CASSSPFRGFGEQFF. Filled out from reference TRBV11-2 and TRBJ2-1, the complete variable domain reads EAGVAQSPRYKIIEKRQSVAFWCNPISGHATLYWYQQILGQGPKLLIQFQNNGVVDDSQLPKDRFSAERLKGVDSTLKIQPAKLEDSAVYLCASSSPFRGFGEQFFGPGTRLTVL.

The chain uses TRBV9 and TRBJ2-5; 10 bases map to TRBD2. Unmatched junction bases numbered 4, after V lost 0 bases and J lost 2 bases. Germline CDR1 SGDLS, CDR2 YYNGEE. The CDR3 totals 16 residues. The CDR3 sequence: CASSVAGLAKQETQYF. In DNA, the CDR3 is TGTGCCAGCAGCGTAGCGGGACTAGCGAAACAAGAGACCCAGTACTTC.

The chain has TRBV27 and TRBJ2-7; 8 positions agree with TRBD2. This CDR3 comprises 13 residues. V lost 11 bases and J lost 2; bases outside the gene matches: 8. The germline V gene encodes CDR1 MNHEY and CDR2 SMNVEV (reference sequence). CDR3 nucleotides: TGTGCCGCCGGTAGCGGGGCCACCTACGAGCAGTACTTC. Encoded protein: CAAGSGATYEQYF.

There are a few counts of this clonotype. The chain employs TRBV5-1 and TRBJ1-5; D gene uncertain. Germline V gene sequence: CDR1 SGHRS, CDR2 YFSETQ. This CDR3 has 15 amino acids. V lost 1 base and J 4 bases, leaving 12 bases between the germline ends. CDR3 region: CASSLQGNYNQPQHF. CDR3 coding DNA: TGCGCCAGCAGCTTGCAAGGGAATTATAATCAGCCCCAGCATTTT.